This T cell receptor beta chain was obtained from a study of T cells after yellow fever vaccination. With V trimmed by 2 bases and J by 0 bases, 16 bases remained unmatched. This CDR3 comprises 20 residues. Germline-derived CDR1 and CDR2 are MNHEY and SVGEGT. This clonotype was detected many times. Each CDR3 protein gets one entry after TCRdb re-called the 5' RACE reads with MiXCR. The sample has about 49,000 distinct CDR3 sequences, about 7.9% seen once. This sequence joins TRBV6-2 or TRBV6-3 and TRBJ2-7; 10 bases fit TRBD2. The TCR comes from a man between 18 and 29 years old who received the YFV17D yellow fever vaccine. The specimen comprised CD8+ T cells sorted from PBMCs, sampled less than 18 days after the first yellow fever vaccination. CDR3 residues: CASSYSPFLAGVSGSYEQYF. In DNA form, the CDR3 reads TGTGCCAGCAGTTACAGTCCCTTCCTAGCGGGGGTTTCTGGCTCCTACGAGCAGTACTTC.